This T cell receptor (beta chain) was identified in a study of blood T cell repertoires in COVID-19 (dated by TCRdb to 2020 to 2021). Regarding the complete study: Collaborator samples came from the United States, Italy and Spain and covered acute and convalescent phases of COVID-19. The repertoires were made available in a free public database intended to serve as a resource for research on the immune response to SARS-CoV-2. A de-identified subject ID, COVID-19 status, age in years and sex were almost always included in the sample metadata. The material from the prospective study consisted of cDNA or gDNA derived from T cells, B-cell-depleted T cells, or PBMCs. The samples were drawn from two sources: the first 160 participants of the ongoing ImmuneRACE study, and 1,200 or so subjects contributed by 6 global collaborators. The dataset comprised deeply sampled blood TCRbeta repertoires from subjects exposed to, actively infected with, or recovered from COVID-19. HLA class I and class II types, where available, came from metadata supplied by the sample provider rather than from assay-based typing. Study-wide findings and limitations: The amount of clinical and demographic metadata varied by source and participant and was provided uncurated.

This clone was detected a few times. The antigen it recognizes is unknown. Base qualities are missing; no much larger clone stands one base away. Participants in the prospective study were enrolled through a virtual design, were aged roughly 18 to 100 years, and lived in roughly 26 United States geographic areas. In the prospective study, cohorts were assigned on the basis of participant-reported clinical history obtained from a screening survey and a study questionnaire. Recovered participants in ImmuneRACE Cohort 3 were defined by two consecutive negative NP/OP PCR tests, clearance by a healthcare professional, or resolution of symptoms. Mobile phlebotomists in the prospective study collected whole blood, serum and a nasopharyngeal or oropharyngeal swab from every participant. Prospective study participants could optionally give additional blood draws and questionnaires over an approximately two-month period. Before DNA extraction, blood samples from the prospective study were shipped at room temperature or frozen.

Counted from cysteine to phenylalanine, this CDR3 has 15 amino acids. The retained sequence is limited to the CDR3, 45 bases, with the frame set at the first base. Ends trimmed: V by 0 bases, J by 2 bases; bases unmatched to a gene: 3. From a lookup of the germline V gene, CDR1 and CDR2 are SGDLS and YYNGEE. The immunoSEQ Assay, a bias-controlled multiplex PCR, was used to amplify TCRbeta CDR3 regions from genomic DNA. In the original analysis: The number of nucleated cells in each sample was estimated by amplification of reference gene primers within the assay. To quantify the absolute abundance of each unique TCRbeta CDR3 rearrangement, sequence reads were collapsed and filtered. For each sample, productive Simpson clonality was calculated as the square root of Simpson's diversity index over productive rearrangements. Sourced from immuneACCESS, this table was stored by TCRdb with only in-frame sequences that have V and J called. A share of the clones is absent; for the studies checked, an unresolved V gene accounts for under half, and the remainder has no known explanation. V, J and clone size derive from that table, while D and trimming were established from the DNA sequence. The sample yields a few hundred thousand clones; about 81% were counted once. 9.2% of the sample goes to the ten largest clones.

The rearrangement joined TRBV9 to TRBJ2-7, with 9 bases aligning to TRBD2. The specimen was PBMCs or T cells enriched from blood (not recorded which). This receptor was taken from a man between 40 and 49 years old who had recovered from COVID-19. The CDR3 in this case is CASSVDSGGPYEQYF. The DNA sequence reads TGTGCCAGCAGCGTAGATAGCGGGGGCCCCTACGAGCAGTACTTC. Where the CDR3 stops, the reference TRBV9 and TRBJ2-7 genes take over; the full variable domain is DSGVTQTPKHLITATGQRVTLRCSPRSGDLSVYWYQQSLDQGLQFLIQYYNGEERAKGNILERFSAQQFPDLHSELNLSSLELGDSALYFCASSVDSGGPYEQYFGPGTRLTVT.